These 16 T cell receptor beta chains were sequenced from one sample in a study of human T cells and chemical hapten exposure. TCRdb independently ran MiXCR on the RACE reads; one entry per CDR3 protein. The profile shows 70,000 to 95,000 distinct CDR3 sequences, less than 8.5% of them singletons. Time point: patch test 2, 6 weeks after DPC sensitization. Treatment defined: therapeutic diphenylcyclopropenone sensitization with weekly scalp DPC. Sequenced material: whole blood, taken in connection with sensitization to the hapten diphenylcyclopropenone (DPC). Receptors originate from a woman in her thirties with alopecia areata. Some clones in this sample may be carry-over from other donors' samples.

Note on this clonotype: A single base separates this from a much larger clone, so it may be a read error. The chain employs TRBV7-9 and TRBJ2-7; either TRBD1 or TRBD2 may fit D (5 bases each). This CDR3 spans 15 amino acids. Germline V gene lookup returns CDR1 SEHNR and CDR2 FQNEAQ (reference sequence). Trimming took 3 bases from V and 6 from J, leaving 18 bases between them. The CDR3 is CASSFGPGPAFEQYF. The DNA for the CDR3 is TGTGCCAGCAGCTTCGGACCGGGACCCGCCTTCGAGCAGTACTTC.

This clonotype was recorded only once. This chain uses TRBV16 with TRBJ1-1; 7 nucleotides match TRBD1. J was trimmed by 10 bases and V by 3 bases; bases with no gene match: 5. The CDR3 length is 12 residues. Germline assignment: CDR1 KGHSY and CDR2 FQNENV. The CDR3 protein is CASSQENRGAFF. CDR3 DNA sequence: TGTGCCAGCAGCCAGGAAAACAGGGGAGCTTTCTTT.

This clonotype was observed at least ten times. The V gene is TRBV29-1, the J gene TRBJ2-7; TRBD2 matches 13 bases. Germline loops: CDR1 SQVTM, CDR2 ANQGSEA. The CDR3 contains 15 residues. The V and J ends lost 6 bases and 2 bases, in that order; junction bases with no gene match: 7. The CDR3 DNA is TGCAGCGTACGACCCGGGACTAGCGGGGCCTACGAGCAGTACTTC. Its translation is CSVRPGTSGAYEQYF.

This chain uses TRBV12-3 or TRBV12-4 with TRBJ2-6; perhaps D is TRBD1 or TRBD2 (5 bases each). The V and J ends lost 7 bases and 0 bases respectively, with 16 bases between them. The CDR3 has 17 amino acids. The CDR3 spells CASTARDVSSGANVLTF. CDR3 sequence (DNA): TGTGCCAGCACCGCCCGGGACGTTAGCTCTGGGGCCAACGTCCTGACTTTC.

The table lists this clonotype with many counts. The chain has TRBV29-1 and TRBJ2-3; perhaps D is TRBD1 or TRBD2 (5 bases each). Germline assignment: CDR1 SQVTM and CDR2 ANQGSEA. The CDR3 length is 14 residues. Trimming left V 7 bases short and J 4 bases short, with 18 bases between. CDR3 amino acids: CSATGQLDSDTQYF. The CDR3, as DNA: TGCAGCGCAACGGGGCAGCTAGATTCAGATACGCAGTATTTT.

This clonotype was seen ten or more times. The chain joins TRBV6-2 or TRBV6-3 to TRBJ2-2, with 12 bases that match TRBD2. CDR1 is MNHEY, CDR2 SVGEGT, per germline. The CDR3 runs 15 residues. J was trimmed by 5 bases and V by 5 bases; bases with no gene match: 3. DNA of the CDR3: TGTGCCAGCAGTGGGACTAGCGGGCAAACCGGGGAGCTGTTTTTT. It specifies CASSGTSGQTGELFF.

The chain joins TRBV30 to TRBJ2-2; the D gene is possibly TRBD2 (6 bases). V lost 4 bases to trimming and J lost 6 bases, with 21 bases between them. This CDR3 contains 16 residues. Per the germline V gene, CDR1 is GTSNPN and CDR2 is SVGIG (reference sequence). The CDR3 spells CAWNPSLLGGAGELFF. The CDR3 bases are TGTGCCTGGAACCCATCCCTACTCGGGGGTGCCGGGGAGCTGTTTTTT. The variable domain in full, with the rest retrieved from reference TRBV30 and TRBJ2-2, is SQTIHQWPATLVQPVGSPLSLECTVEGTSNPNLYWYRQAAGRGLQLLFYSVGIGQISSEVPQNLSASRPQDRQFILSSKKLLLSDSGFYLCAWNPSLLGGAGELFFGEGSRLTVL.

V is TRBV9 and J is TRBJ2-3; tentative D call: TRBD2 (7 bases). There are 16 residues in the CDR3. From germline, CDR1 is SGDLS and CDR2 YYNGEE. Trimming shortened V by 4 bases and J by 5 bases, and 20 bases separated the two germline ends. This chain's CDR3 is CASSTRGASGRDTQYF. CDR3 DNA: TGTGCCAGCAGCACCCGGGGGGCCTCGGGCAGAGATACGCAGTATTTT.

About this clonotype itself: A much bigger clone sits one base away, suggesting this may be a read error. The chain uses TRBV27 and TRBJ1-3; 9 bases are a match to TRBD1. Trimming at V came to 5 bases and at J to 8 bases, leaving 7 bases not matched to a gene. Germline values: CDR1 MNHEY, CDR2 SMNVEV (reference sequence). This CDR3 spans 14 amino acids. The CDR3 region has the DNA TGTGCCAGCAGTCGGGACAGGGATGGTTACACCATATATTTT. Translated: CASSRDRDGYTIYF.

The rearrangement joins TRBV5-1 to TRBJ2-7, with a possible D match to TRBD2 (7 bases). This CDR3 contains 14 residues. Trimming removed 5 bases from V and 6 bases from J, with 18 bases in between. Germline CDR1 SGHRS, CDR2 YFSETQ. CDR3 amino acids: CASREGGPGSEQYF. In nucleotides, the CDR3 is TGCGCCAGCAGAGAGGGGGGGCCGGGATCCGAGCAGTACTTC.

This chain connects TRBV5-5 to TRBJ2-3; perhaps TRBD2 as D (6 bases). Germline V gene data show CDR1 as SGHKS and CDR2 as YYEKEE (reference sequence). CDR3 length: 14 residues. V lost 4 bases and J lost 5, with 14 bases in between. The CDR3 nucleotides are TGTGCCAGCAGCACGATGCCCGGGAGAGATACGCAGTATTTT. This codes for CASSTMPGRDTQYF.

This clonotype occurred many times. The chain has TRBV6-1 and TRBJ2-6, with 8 bases that match TRBD1. Germline CDR1 MNHNS, CDR2 SASEGT. CDR3 size: 18 residues. Trimming cost V 2 bases and J 2 bases; bases outside gene matches: 8. The chain's CDR3 is CASSETGGNKPGANVLTF. Here the CDR3 DNA reads TGTGCCAGCAGTGAAACAGGGGGGAACAAACCTGGGGCCAACGTCCTGACTTTC.

This clonotype was seen more than once but under ten times. The chain employs TRBV6-1 and TRBJ1-2; 8 bases are a match to TRBD1. Germline V gene data show CDR1 as MNHNS and CDR2 as SASEGT. This CDR3 region has 13 residues. The V segment lost 7 bases and the J segment 8 bases; nucleotides outside the gene matches: 9. CDR3 sequence (DNA): TGTGCCAGCACAACCGGACAGGGCGACGGCTACACCTTC. Encoded protein: CASTTGQGDGYTF.

This clonotype was found many times. V is TRBV5-6 and J is TRBJ2-2; D possibly corresponds to TRBD1 (5 bases). V lost 4 bases, J lost 3 bases, and 19 bases lay in between. This CDR3 is built from 17 residues. The germline V gene encodes CDR1 SGHDT and CDR2 YYEEEE. CDR3 region: CASSHRRVRRDTGELFF. The CDR3 bases are TGTGCCAGCAGCCATCGCAGGGTCCGAAGGGACACCGGGGAGCTGTTTTTT.

This clonotype has at least ten counts. The genes are TRBV20-1 and TRBJ2-1; D possibly corresponds to TRBD2 (5 bases). Trimming removed 5 bases from V and 0 bases from J, with 11 bases in between. The CDR3 sequence is 14 residues long. Germline CDR1 is DFQATT and CDR2 is SNEGSKA (reference sequence). CDR3 in amino acids: CSALSDYSYNEQFF. The CDR3 DNA reads TGCAGTGCTCTAAGTGACTACTCCTACAATGAGCAGTTCTTC.

There are a few counts of this clonotype. This chain joins TRBV5-1 and TRBJ2-7; D unresolved. The length of the CDR3 is 14 residues. Trimming removed 0 bases from V and 0 bases from J, with 7 bases in between. Germline V gives CDR1 SGHRS, CDR2 YFSETQ. The CDR3 DNA follows: TGCGCCAGCAGCTTGGGTCCGGACTCCTACGAGCAGTACTTC. The encoded protein is CASSLGPDSYEQYF.